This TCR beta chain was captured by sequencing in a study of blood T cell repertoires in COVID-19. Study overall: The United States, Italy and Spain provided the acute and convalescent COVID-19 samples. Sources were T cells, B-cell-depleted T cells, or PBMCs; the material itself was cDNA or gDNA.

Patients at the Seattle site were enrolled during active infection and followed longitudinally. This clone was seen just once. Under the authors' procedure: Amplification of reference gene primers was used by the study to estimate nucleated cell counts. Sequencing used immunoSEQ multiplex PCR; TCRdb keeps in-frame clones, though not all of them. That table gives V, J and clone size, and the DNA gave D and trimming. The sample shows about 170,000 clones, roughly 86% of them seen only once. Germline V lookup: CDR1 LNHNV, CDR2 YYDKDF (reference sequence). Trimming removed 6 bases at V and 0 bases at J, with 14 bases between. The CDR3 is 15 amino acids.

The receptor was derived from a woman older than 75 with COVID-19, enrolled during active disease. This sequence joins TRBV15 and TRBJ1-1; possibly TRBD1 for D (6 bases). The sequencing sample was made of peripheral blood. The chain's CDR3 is CATRSKGGMNTEAFF. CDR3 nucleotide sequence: TGTGCCACCAGGTCGAAGGGGGGGATGAACACTGAAGCTTTCTTT.